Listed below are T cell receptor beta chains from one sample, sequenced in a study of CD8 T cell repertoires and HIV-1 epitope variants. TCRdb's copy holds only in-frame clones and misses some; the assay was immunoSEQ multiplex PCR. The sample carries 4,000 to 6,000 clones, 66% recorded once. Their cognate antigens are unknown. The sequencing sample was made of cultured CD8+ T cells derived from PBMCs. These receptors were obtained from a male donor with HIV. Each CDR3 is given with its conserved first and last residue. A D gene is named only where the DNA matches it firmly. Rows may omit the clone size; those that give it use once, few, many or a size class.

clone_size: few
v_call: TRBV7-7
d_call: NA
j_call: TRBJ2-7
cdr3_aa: CASSPGLTYEQYF
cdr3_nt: TGTGCCAGCAGCCCCGGGCTGACCTACGAGCAGTACTTC

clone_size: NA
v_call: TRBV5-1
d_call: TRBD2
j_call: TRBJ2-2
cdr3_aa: CASSLVRETGELFF
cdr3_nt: TGCGCCAGCAGCTTGGTGCGGGAGACCGGGGAGCTGTTTTTT

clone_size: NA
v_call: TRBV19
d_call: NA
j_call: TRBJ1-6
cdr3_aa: CASRTFPPFDSPLHF
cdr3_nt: TGTGCCAGTAGAACGTTCCCTCCATTTGATTCACCCCTCCACTTT

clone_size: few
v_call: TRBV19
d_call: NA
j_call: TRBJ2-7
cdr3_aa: CASSMGSLYEQYF
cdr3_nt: TGTGCCAGTAGTATGGGATCGCTCTACGAGCAGTACTTC

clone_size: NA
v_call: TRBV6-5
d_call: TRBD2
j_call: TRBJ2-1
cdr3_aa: CASSYSPSGSHNEQFF
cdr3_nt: TGTGCCAGCAGTTACTCTCCTAGCGGGAGCCACAATGAGCAGTTCTTC

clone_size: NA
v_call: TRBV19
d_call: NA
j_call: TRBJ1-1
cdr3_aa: CASSIGTVEAFF
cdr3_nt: TGTGCCAGTAGTATAGGAACAGTTGAAGCTTTCTTT

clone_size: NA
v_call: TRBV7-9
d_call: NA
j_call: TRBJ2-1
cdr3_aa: CASSLVLKNEQFF
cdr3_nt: TGTGCCAGCAGCTTAGTGTTGAAGAATGAGCAGTTCTTC

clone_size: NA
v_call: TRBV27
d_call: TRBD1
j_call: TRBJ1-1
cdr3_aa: CASSWTGGHTEAFF
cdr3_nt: TGTGCCAGCAGTTGGACAGGGGGCCACACTGAAGCTTTCTTT

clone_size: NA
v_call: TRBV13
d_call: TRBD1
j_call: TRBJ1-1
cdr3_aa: CASSSGQGAGTEAFF
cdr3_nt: TGTGCCAGCAGCTCGGGACAGGGGGCGGGCACTGAAGCTTTCTTT

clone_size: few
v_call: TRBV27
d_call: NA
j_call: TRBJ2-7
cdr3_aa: CASGREYEQYF
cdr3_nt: TGTGCCAGCGGGCGAGAATACGAGCAGTACTTC

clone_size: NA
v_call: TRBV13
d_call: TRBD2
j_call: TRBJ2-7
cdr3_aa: CASSLAGTSGRSSYEQYF
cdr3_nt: TGTGCCAGCAGCTTAGCCGGGACTAGCGGGAGGAGCTCCTACGAGCAGTACTTC

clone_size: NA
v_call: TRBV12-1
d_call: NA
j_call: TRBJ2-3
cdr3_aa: CASTFFTDTQYF
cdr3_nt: TGTGCCAGCACCTTTTTCACAGATACGCAGTATTTT

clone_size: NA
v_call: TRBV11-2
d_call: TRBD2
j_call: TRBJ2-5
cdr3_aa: CASSPAASGGYQETQYF
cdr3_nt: TGTGCCAGCAGCCCAGCGGCTAGCGGGGGATACCAAGAGACCCAGTACTTC

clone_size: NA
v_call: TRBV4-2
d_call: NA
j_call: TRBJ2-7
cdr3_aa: CASSTPQRGGYEQYF
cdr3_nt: TGTGCCAGCAGCACTCCGCAAAGGGGGGGGTACGAGCAGTACTTC

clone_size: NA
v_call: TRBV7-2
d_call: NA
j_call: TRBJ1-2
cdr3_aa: CASSQDPPDLDYGYTF
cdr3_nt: TGCGCCAGCAGCCAAGATCCCCCAGACTTGGACTATGGCTACACCTTC

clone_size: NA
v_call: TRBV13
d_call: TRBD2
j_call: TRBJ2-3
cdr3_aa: CASSPPFLLAGEADTQYF
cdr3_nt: TGTGCCAGCAGCCCCCCTTTCCTCCTAGCGGGGGAGGCAGATACGCAGTATTTT

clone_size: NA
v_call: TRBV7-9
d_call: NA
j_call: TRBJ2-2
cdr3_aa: CASSLQDGELFF
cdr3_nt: TGTGCCAGCAGCCTTCAGGACGGGGAGCTGTTTTTT

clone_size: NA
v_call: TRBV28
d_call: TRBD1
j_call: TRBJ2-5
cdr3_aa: CASSRTGRWGPPAFQETQYF
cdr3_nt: TGTGCCAGCAGTCGGACAGGGAGGTGGGGACCCCCGGCGTTTCAAGAGACCCAGTACTTC

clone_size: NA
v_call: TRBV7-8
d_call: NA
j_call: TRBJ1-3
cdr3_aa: CASRFTRVGGPGNTIYF
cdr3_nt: TGTGCCAGTAGATTTACAAGAGTTGGGGGGCCCGGAAACACCATATATTTT

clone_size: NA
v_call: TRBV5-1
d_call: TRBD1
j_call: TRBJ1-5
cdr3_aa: CASSLDPAEGTGDSLSPNQPQHF
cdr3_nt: TGCGCCAGCAGCTTAGACCCGGCTGAAGGGACAGGGGATTCCCTTAGTCCCAATCAGCCCCAGCATTTT

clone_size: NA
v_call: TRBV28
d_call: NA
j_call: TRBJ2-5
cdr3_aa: CASSPLAVAAEETQYF
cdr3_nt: TGTGCCAGCAGCCCCTTAGCGGTTGCTGCCGAAGAGACCCAGTACTTC

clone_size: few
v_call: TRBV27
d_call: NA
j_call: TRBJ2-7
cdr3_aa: CASSLSRVLSYEQYF
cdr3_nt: TGTGCCAGCAGTTTATCCAGGGTCCTCTCCTACGAGCAGTACTTC